Included here is one TCR beta chain sequence, with context. What it binds is unknown. Genomic DNA in a quantity of approximately 1.8 micrograms was derived from cryopreserved PBMCs for TCR beta libraries. This entry belongs to a study of cytotoxic CD8 clonotypes in ibrutinib-treated CLL. General study results and limits: Clonality at baseline surpassed age-matched healthy donors and tracked circulating CD8+ T-cell counts.

This table comes from immunoSEQ multiplex PCR, and its TCRdb copy is limited to in-frame clones, with some not included. Of tens of thousands of clones listed, 60% to 85% are singletons. The CDR3 is 16 amino acids. Trimming at V came to 1 base and at J to 7 bases, leaving 8 bases not matched to a gene. The germline V gene encodes CDR1 MGHRA and CDR2 YSYEKL. Here the sequenced sample was PBMCs, taken after 36 months of ibrutinib treatment. The V gene is TRBV4-1, the J gene TRBJ1-2, with TRBD1 matching over 11 bases. The receptor comes from a human donor with chronic lymphocytic leukemia. The CDR3 loop reads CASSQVPGTGGAGYTF. CDR3 DNA sequence: TGCGCCAGCAGCCAAGTACCCGGGACAGGGGGGGCTGGCTACACCTTC.